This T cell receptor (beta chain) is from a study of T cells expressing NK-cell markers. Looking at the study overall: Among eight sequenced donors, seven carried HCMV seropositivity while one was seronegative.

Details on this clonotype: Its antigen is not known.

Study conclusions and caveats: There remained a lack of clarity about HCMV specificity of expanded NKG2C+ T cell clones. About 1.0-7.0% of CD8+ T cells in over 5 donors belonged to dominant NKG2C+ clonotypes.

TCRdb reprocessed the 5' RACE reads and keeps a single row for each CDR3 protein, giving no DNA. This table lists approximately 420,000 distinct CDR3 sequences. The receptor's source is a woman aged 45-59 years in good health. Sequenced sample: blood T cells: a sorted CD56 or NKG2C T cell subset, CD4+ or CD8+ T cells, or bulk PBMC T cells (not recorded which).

CDR3 residues: CASSPDRRTEYF. The V call is TRBV6-5, the J call TRBJ2-3; TCRdb lists TRBD1, though no DNA is available to test this call. The CDR3 totals 12 residues. Germline CDR1 MNHEY, CDR2 SVGAGI.